This TCR beta chain is drawn from a study of blood T cell repertoires in COVID-19. Authors' processing steps: Amplification from reference gene primers served as the basis for estimated nucleated cell counts. Sequenced by immunoSEQ multiplex PCR; TCRdb stores in-frame clones only, minus some. V and J calls and clone size are copied from that table; D and trimming were computed from the DNA. The data show about 150,000 clones, with about nine tenths seen just once and about 2% held by the top ten. Germline V gene sequence: CDR1 LGHNT, CDR2 FRNRAP. V dropped 4 bases and J dropped 6; count of bases not matched to a gene: 7. The CDR3 sequence is 15 residues long.

Sequencing used peripheral blood. The source of this sequence is a human donor in a cohort sampled during active COVID-19. V gene TRBV12-5 combines with J gene TRBJ2-7; 12 bases match TRBD1. The CDR3 reads CASGWTGTGGVEQYF. The CDR3 nucleotides read TGTGCTAGTGGTTGGACTGGGACAGGGGGCGTCGAGCAGTACTTC. Full variable domain (outside the CDR3, taken from reference TRBV12-5 and TRBJ2-7): DARVTQTPRHKVTEMGQEVTMRCQPILGHNTVFWYRQTMMQGLELLAYFRNRAPLDDSGMPKDRFSAEMPDATLATLKIQPSEPRDSAVYFCASGWTGTGGVEQYFGPGTRLTVT.